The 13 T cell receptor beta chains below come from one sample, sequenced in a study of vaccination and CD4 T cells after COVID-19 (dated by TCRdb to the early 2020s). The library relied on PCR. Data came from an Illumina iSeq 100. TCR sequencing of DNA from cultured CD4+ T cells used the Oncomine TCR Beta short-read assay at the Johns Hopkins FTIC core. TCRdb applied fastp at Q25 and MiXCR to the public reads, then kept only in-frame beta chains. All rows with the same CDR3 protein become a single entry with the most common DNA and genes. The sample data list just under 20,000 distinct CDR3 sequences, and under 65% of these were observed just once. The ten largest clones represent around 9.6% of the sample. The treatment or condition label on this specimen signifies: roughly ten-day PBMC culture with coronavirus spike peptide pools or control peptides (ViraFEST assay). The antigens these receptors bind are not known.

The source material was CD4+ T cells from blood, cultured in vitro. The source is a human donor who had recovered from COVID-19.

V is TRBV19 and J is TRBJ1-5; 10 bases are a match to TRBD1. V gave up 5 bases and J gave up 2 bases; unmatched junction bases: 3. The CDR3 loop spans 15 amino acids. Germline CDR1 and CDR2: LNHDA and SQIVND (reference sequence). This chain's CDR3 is CASSHGTGGNQPQHF. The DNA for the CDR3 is TGTGCCAGTAGTCACGGGACAGGGGGCAATCAGCCCCAGCATTTT.

The CDR3 sequence: CASSQPGPAYEQYF. The CDR3 DNA is TGTGCCAGCTCCCAACCGGGCCCGGCCTACGAGCAGTACTTC. This rearrangement joins TRBV28 to TRBJ2-7; D gene uncertain. The CDR3 contains 14 residues. Looked up from germline, CDR1 is MDHEN and CDR2 is SYDVKM. V was clipped by 8 bases and J by 2 bases, with 16 bases between them.

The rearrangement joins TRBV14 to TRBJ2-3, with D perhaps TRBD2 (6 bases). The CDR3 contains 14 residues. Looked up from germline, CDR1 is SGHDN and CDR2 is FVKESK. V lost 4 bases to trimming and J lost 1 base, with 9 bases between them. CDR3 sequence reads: CASSLGGGTDTQYF. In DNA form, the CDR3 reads TGTGCCAGCAGCCTGGGCGGGGGCACAGATACGCAGTATTTT.

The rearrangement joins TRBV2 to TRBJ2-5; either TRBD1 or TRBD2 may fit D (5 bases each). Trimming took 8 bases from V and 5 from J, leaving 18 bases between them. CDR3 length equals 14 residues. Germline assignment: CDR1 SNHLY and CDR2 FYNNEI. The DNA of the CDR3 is TGTGCCAGCGGGGGTTTTCTTACCTCGGAGACCCAGTACTTC. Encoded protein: CASGGFLTSETQYF.

CDR3 coding DNA: TGCGCCAGCAGCAGGCGGACAGGGAGGAACACTGAAGCTTTCTTT. Translated, it gives CASSRRTGRNTEAFF. The genes are TRBV5-1 and TRBJ1-1; 8 bases agree with TRBD1. CDR3 length: 15 residues. The germline gives CDR1 SGHRS, CDR2 YFSETQ. J gave up 1 base and V 4 bases, and 6 bases lay outside the gene matches.

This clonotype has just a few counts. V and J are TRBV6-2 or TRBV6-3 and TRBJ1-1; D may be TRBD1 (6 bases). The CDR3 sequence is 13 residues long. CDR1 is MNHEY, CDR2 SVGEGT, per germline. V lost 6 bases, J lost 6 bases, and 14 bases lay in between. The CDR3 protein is CASRKNRAPEAFF. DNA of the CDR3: TGTGCCAGCAGGAAGAACAGGGCCCCTGAAGCTTTCTTT.

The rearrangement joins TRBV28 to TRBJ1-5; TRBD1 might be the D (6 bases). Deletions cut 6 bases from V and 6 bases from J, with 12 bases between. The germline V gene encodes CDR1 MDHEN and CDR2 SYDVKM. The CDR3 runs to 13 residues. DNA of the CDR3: TGTGCCAGCAGAGGGGGGGGGTCTCAGCCCCAGCATTTT. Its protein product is CASRGGGSQPQHF. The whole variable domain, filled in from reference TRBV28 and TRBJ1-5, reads DVKVTQSSRYLVKRTGEKVFLECVQDMDHENMFWYRQDPGLGLRLIYFSYDVKMKEKGDIPEGYSVSREKKERFSLILESASTNQTSMYLCASRGGGSQPQHFGDGTRLSIL.

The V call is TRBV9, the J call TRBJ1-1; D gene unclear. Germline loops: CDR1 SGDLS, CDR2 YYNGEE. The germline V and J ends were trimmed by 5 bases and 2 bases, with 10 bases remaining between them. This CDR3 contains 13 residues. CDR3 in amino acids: CASSAGTNTEAFF. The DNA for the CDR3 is TGTGCCAGCAGTGCAGGAACCAACACTGAAGCTTTCTTT.

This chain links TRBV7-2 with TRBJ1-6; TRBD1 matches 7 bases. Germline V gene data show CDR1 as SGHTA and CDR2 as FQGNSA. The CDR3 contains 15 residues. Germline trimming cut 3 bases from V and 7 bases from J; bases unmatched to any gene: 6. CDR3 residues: CASSFTGAGNSPLHF. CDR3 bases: TGTGCCAGCAGCTTCACAGGGGCCGGGAATTCACCCCTCCACTTT. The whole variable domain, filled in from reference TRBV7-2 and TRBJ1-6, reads GAGVSQSPSNKVTEKGKDVELRCDPISGHTALYWYRQSLGQGLEFLIYFQGNSAPDKSGLPSDRFSAERTGGSVSTLTIQRTQQEDSAVYLCASSFTGAGNSPLHFGNGTRLTVT.

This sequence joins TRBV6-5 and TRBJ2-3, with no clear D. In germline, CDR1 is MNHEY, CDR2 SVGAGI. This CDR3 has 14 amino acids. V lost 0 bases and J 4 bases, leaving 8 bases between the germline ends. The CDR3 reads CASSYSMAPDTQYF. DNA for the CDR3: TGTGCCAGCAGTTACTCTATGGCTCCAGATACGCAGTATTTT.

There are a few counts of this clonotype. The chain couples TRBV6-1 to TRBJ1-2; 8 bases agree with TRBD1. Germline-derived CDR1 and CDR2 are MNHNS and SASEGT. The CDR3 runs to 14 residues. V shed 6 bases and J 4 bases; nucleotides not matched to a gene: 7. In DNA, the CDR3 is TGTGCCAGCAGGCAGGACAGGGCCGGCTATGGCTACACCTTC. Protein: CASRQDRAGYGYTF.

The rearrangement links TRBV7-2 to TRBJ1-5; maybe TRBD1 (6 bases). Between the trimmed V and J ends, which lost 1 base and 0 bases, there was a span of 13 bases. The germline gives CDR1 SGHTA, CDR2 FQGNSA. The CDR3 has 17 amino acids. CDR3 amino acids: CASSLVGGLFSNQPQHF. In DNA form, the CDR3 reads TGTGCCAGCAGCTTAGTGGGGGGCCTTTTTAGCAATCAGCCCCAGCATTTT.

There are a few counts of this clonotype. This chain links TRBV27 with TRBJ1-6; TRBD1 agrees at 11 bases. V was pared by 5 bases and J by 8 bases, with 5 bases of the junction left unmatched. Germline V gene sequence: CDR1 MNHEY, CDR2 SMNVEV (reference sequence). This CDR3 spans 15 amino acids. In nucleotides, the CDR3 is TGTGCCAGCAGTGACTGGACAGGGGGCTATTCACCCCTCCACTTT. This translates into CASSDWTGGYSPLHF.